This TCR beta chain emerged from a study of graft-versus-host responses after intestinal transplantation. As for the study in general: Multivisceral, liver-intestinal, or isolated intestinal grafts went to recipients. Study-wide points: When patients had graft-donor T cell macrochimerism, their allografts held high graft-versus-host to host-versus-graft clonal ratios.

V was pared by 0 bases and J by 6 bases, with 12 bases between. This CDR3 region has 15 residues. The germline V gene has CDR1 MNHEY and CDR2 SVGAGI. TCRdb keeps only in-frame clones here, not all; method: immunoSEQ multiplex PCR. The sample records about 100,000 clones, roughly 86% being singletons. On this clone itself: What it binds is not known.

V is TRBV6-5 and J is TRBJ1-5, with no clear D. The sample was unstimulated CD4+ T cells sorted from spleen or lymph node cells, taken before transplant. The TCR was taken from a human donor who was the organ donor for an intestinal transplant. The CDR3 region is CASSYSKWNRQPQHF. DNA for the CDR3: TGTGCCAGCAGTTACTCTAAGTGGAATCGTCAGCCCCAGCATTTT.